This passage covers 25 T cell receptor beta chains from one sample sequenced in a study of Graves' ophthalmopathy and Graves' hyperthyroidism. The authors amplified TCR beta CDR3 regions, and they did so from RNA transcripts for repertoire sequencing. RT-PCR in the first round used HTBI primers; a second-round multiplex PCR followed. Each CDR3 protein is one row after TCRdb ran MiXCR on the multiplex PCR reads. The sample holds about 390,000 distinct CDR3 sequences; 15% are singletons and the top ten take approximately 7%. The sequencing sample was made of peripheral blood. The receptors stem from a woman between 18 and 30 years old with stable Graves' hyperthyroidism.

With respect to this clonotype: One junction end disagrees with the germline gene, perhaps due to a read error. The V call is TRBV4-2, the J call TRBJ2-4; perhaps TRBD2 as D (5 bases). Germline V gene data show CDR1 as LGHNA and CDR2 as YNFKEQ. This CDR3 contains 15 residues. In DNA, the CDR3 is TGTGCCAGCAGCCAAGATGATCTAGCCAAAAACATTAAGTACTTC. It encodes CASSQDDLAKNIKYF.

This clonotype was detected many times. The chain uses TRBV6-2 or TRBV6-3 and TRBJ2-7; TRBD1 is a possible D gene (6 bases). The length of the CDR3 is 15 residues. The V end lost 2 bases, the J end lost 3 bases, and 14 bases lay between the germline ends. Germline V gene lookup returns CDR1 MNHEY and CDR2 SVGEGT. CDR3 protein: CASSYEQGDDYEQYF. CDR3 DNA: TGTGCCAGCAGTTACGAACAGGGTGACGACTACGAGCAGTACTTC.

This clonotype was seen repeatedly, ten times or more. The chain has TRBV2 and TRBJ2-5, with D uncertain. This CDR3 is built from 11 residues. V dropped 7 bases and J dropped 0 bases, with 3 bases sitting between them. CDR1 is SNHLY, CDR2 FYNNEI, per germline. Written as DNA, the CDR3 is TGTGCCAGCACTTACCAAGAGACCCAGTACTTC. Translated, it gives CASTYQETQYF.

This clonotype has at least ten counts. V and J are TRBV29-1 and TRBJ1-1, with D perhaps TRBD1 (5 bases). CDR1 is SQVTM, CDR2 ANQGSEA, per germline. The germline V and J ends were trimmed by 7 bases and 6 bases, with 15 bases remaining between them. This CDR3 has 12 amino acids. DNA for the CDR3: TGCAGCGGTCGGGGGTCCAAGGCTGAAGCTTTCTTT. It translates to CSGRGSKAEAFF.

The V call is TRBV11-3, the J call TRBJ2-7; D might be TRBD1 or TRBD2, each matching 5 bases. The CDR3 contains 13 residues. V gave up 1 base and J gave up 5 bases, with 9 bases separating them. From germline, CDR1 is SGHNT and CDR2 YENEEA. For the CDR3, the DNA is TGTGCCAGCAGCTTAGGTGGGACCCACGAGCAGTACTTC. Amino acids: CASSLGGTHEQYF.

This clonotype was observed at least ten times. The V gene is TRBV6-5, the J gene TRBJ2-7, with 12 positions matching TRBD1. Trimming took 6 bases from V and 0 from J; bases not matched to a gene: 9. The germline V gene encodes CDR1 MNHEY and CDR2 SVGAGI. The CDR3 runs to 17 residues. The CDR3 is CASRGWGDRGPSYEQYF. The CDR3 DNA reads as TGTGCCAGCAGGGGGTGGGGGGACAGGGGGCCCTCCTACGAGCAGTACTTC.

This clonotype has just a few counts. Given a much more abundant clone one base away, this may be a read error. The V gene is TRBV2, the J gene TRBJ1-1; perhaps TRBD1 as D (5 bases). The length of the CDR3 is 10 residues. Germline loops: CDR1 SNHLY, CDR2 FYNNEI. CDR3 bases: TGTGCCAGCACAGACAGTGAAGCTTGCTTT. It yields the protein CASTDSEACF.

This clonotype was observed many times. The chain employs TRBV4-2 and TRBJ1-6; D ambiguous. The CDR3 is 12 amino acids. Germline V gene sequence: CDR1 LGHNA, CDR2 YNFKEQ. Deletions cut 5 bases from V and 10 bases from J, with 9 bases between. The CDR3 sequence: CASSEFGSPLHF. The CDR3 DNA is TGTGCCAGCAGCGAATTCGGCTCACCCCTCCACTTT.

Many counts were recorded for this clonotype. V is TRBV11-2 and J is TRBJ1-2; no clear D gene. The CDR3 is 16 amino acids. Germline lookup yields CDR1 SGHAT and CDR2 FQNNGV. V lost 5 bases to trimming and J lost 1 base, with 17 bases between them. As DNA, the CDR3 is TGTGCCAGCAGCCCCCGTGGAGGGCCAGATAACTATGGCTACACCTTC. Its protein product is CASSPRGGPDNYGYTF.

This clonotype was seen many times. The chain has TRBV5-5 and TRBJ1-5; D is possibly TRBD1 (5 bases). Germline V CDR1 and CDR2: SGHKS, YYEKEE (reference sequence). The CDR3 runs to 15 residues. The ends were cut back, 2 bases at V and 0 bases at J, with 9 bases in the middle. The CDR3 reads CASSLGDDSNQPQHF. The CDR3, as DNA: TGTGCCAGCAGCTTAGGGGACGATAGCAATCAGCCCCAGCATTTT.

V usage is TRBV19 and J usage is TRBJ1-5; D not resolved. The CDR3 is 14 residues long. Germline V lookup: CDR1 LNHDA, CDR2 SQIVND (reference sequence). Trimming took 8 bases from V and 5 from J, leaving 16 bases between them. This CDR3 reads CASAGRTLDQPQHF. As DNA, the CDR3 is TGTGCCAGTGCCGGCCGGACGCTTGATCAGCCCCAGCATTTT.

Many counts were recorded for this clonotype. V usage is TRBV7-9 and J usage is TRBJ1-1, with a tentative D call TRBD1 (6 bases). CDR1 and CDR2 from the germline V gene are SEHNR and FQNEAQ (reference sequence). This CDR3 comprises 14 residues. Trimming cost V 4 bases and J 1 base, with 10 bases left between them. The CDR3 DNA is TGTGCCAGCAGCTCCCGGGACAAGAACACTGAAGCTTTCTTT. Translated, it gives CASSSRDKNTEAFF.

The chain links TRBV6-2 or TRBV6-3 to TRBJ1-2; possible D gene TRBD1, 5 bases. V lost 6 bases, J lost 6 bases, and 14 bases lay in between. Germline V gene data show CDR1 as MNHEY and CDR2 as SVGEGT. The CDR3 consists of 13 residues. The CDR3 DNA reads as TGTGCCAGCAGGGGAGACAGCCTAAATGGCTACACCTTC. Its translation: CASRGDSLNGYTF.

This clonotype was seen many times. The chain couples TRBV6-2 or TRBV6-3 to TRBJ1-1; 8 nucleotides align to TRBD1. The J segment lost 6 bases and the V segment lost 2 bases, leaving 2 bases of the junction unmatched. The CDR3 spans 13 residues. CDR1 is MNHEY and CDR2 is SVGEGT in the germline V gene. The CDR3 DNA reads as TGTGCCAGCAGTTACGGACAGGGAGCTGAAGCTTTCTTT. This gives the protein CASSYGQGAEAFF.

In this sample, this clonotype turned up many times. The rearrangement links TRBV4-1 to TRBJ1-5, with 7 bases aligning to TRBD1. With V trimmed by 2 bases and J by 4 bases, 2 bases remained unmatched. CDR1 is MGHRA, CDR2 YSYEKL, per germline. The CDR3 is 14 residues long. CDR3 loop: CASSQPGQNQPQHF. The CDR3 nucleotides are TGCGCCAGCAGCCAACCGGGACAGAATCAGCCCCAGCATTTT.

The table lists this clonotype with many counts. A much larger clone differs by one base, so this may be a read error. The genes are TRBV12-3 or TRBV12-4 and TRBJ2-5; D perhaps matches TRBD2 (5 bases). CDR3 length: 13 amino acids. CDR3 DNA: TGTGCCAGCAGTTTGAGGGTCCAAGAGACCAAGTACTTC. Translated: CASSLRVQETKYF.

This clonotype was observed at least ten times. CDR3 region: CASRRPTSYNSPLHF. CDR3 nucleotides: TGTGCCAGCAGGAGACCTACCTCCTATAATTCACCCCTCCACTTT. V usage is TRBV27 and J usage is TRBJ1-6; D is unresolved. The CDR3 is 15 residues long. Trimming shortened V by 6 bases and J by 0 bases, and 9 bases separated the two germline ends. Germline CDR1 reads MNHEY; CDR2 reads SMNVEV (reference sequence).

This clonotype was counted a few times. A single base separates this from a much larger clone, so it may be a read error. The chain has TRBV29-1 and TRBJ1-1, with D hard to call. CDR1 SQVTM and CDR2 ANQGSEA come from the germline V gene. The CDR3 consists of 12 residues. The CDR3 reads CSVEGRNTEACF. The CDR3 DNA reads as TGCAGCGTTGAAGGGAGGAACACTGAAGCTTGCTTT. Full variable domain (remainder filled in from reference TRBV29-1 and TRBJ1-1): SAVISQKPSRDICQRGTSLTIQCQVDSQVTMMFWYRQQPGQSLTLIATANQGSEATYESGFVIDKFPISRPNLTFSTLTVSNMSPEDSSIYLCSVEGRNTEACFGQGTRLTVV.

This clonotype was counted many times. The V and J genes are TRBV20-1 and TRBJ1-1; D not resolved. This CDR3 contains 12 residues. Trimming pared 3 bases from V and 4 bases from J, leaving 9 bases between. CDR1 and CDR2 (germline): DFQATT, SNEGSKA (reference sequence). The CDR3 DNA is TGCAGTGCTAGTCCCCGGGTCACTGAAGCTTTCTTT. Protein sequence: CSASPRVTEAFF.

The chain employs TRBV10-2 and TRBJ2-7; 7 bases align to TRBD1. The V segment lost 3 bases and the J segment 0 bases; nucleotides outside the gene matches: 2. The CDR3 is 14 residues long. Germline V gene sequence: CDR1 WSHSY, CDR2 SAAADI. The CDR3 is CASSDDRASYEQYF. DNA of the CDR3: TGCGCCAGCAGTGACGACAGGGCCTCCTACGAGCAGTACTTC.

The chain combines TRBV6-1 with TRBJ1-2; D unclear. Germline V gives CDR1 MNHNS, CDR2 SASEGT. The CDR3 is 13 residues long. Trimming removed 7 bases at V and 7 bases at J, with 16 bases between. CDR3 in DNA: TGTGCCAGCACCCAAGACCTACCCCCTGGCTACACCTTC. Translating it yields CASTQDLPPGYTF.

This clonotype occurred many times. The V gene is TRBV20-1, the J gene TRBJ1-5; unclear D gene. Per the germline V gene, CDR1 is DFQATT and CDR2 is SNEGSKA (reference sequence). The CDR3 runs 12 residues. V was trimmed by 6 bases and J by 1 base, leaving 7 bases between them. Written as DNA, the CDR3 is TGCAGTGCAGGGCGGAGCAATCAGCCCCAGCATTTT. This gives the protein CSAGRSNQPQHF.

At least ten counts were recorded for this clonotype. J is TRBJ1-2 and V is TRBV3-1; possibly TRBD1 for D (5 bases). CDR1 is LGHDT, CDR2 YNNKEL, per germline (reference sequence). The CDR3 consists of 12 residues. Trimming took off 1 base at V and 8 bases at J, with 8 bases between the two ends. The CDR3: CASSQGGDGYTF. CDR3 in DNA: TGTGCCAGCAGCCAAGGAGGGGACGGCTACACCTTC.

This clonotype was observed a few times. The V gene is TRBV30, the J gene TRBJ1-1; the match to TRBD1 covers 9 bases. V dropped 6 bases and J dropped 0; count of bases not matched to a gene: 5. CDR1 and CDR2 from the germline V gene are GTSNPN and SVGIG (reference sequence). The CDR3 totals 14 residues. The CDR3 spells CACWTGEMNTEAFF. DNA for the CDR3: TGTGCCTGTTGGACAGGGGAGATGAACACTGAAGCTTTCTTT.

The chain links TRBV6-1 to TRBJ1-5; tentative D call: TRBD1 (6 bases). The CDR3 runs to 13 residues. CDR1 and CDR2 (germline): MNHNS, SASEGT. V dropped 6 bases and J dropped 7 bases, with 13 bases sitting between them. This chain's CDR3 is CASSQQGWQPQHF. The CDR3, as DNA: TGTGCCAGCAGCCAACAGGGTTGGCAGCCCCAGCATTTT.